The 5 T cell receptor beta chains listed next were all sequenced from one sample in a study of CD8 T cells in ankylosing spondylitis (dated by TCRdb to the late 2010s). Broad study findings and their caveats: A TCR beta motif of several highly homologous amino acid variants appeared characteristic of blood from ankylosing spondylitis patients.

For these receptors, no antigen is known. Library preparation employed 5' RACE. Sequencing took place on an Illumina HiSeq 2500. Through fastp at Q25 and MiXCR, TCRdb rebuilt clones from the public reads, retaining in-frame beta chains. CDR3 protein sequences are deduplicated, and each keeps its most common genes and DNA. The sample table contains some 700,000 distinct CDR3 sequences; only one count was recorded for over 15% of them. Clones ranked in the top ten supply around 19% of the sample. The sample taken for sequencing was blood, either unsorted or a sorted T cell fraction (not recorded which). The receptors come from a male donor with ankylosing spondylitis.

The chain couples TRBV27 to TRBJ2-7; 8 nucleotides agree with TRBD1. The germline CDR1 and CDR2 sequences are MNHEY and SMNVEV (reference sequence). Losses at the gene ends were 7 bases for V and 1 base for J; bases not matched to a gene: 3. This CDR3 has 13 amino acids. The DNA for the CDR3 is TGTGCCAGCAACCGACAGGGGTCCTACGAGCAGTACTTC. Translated: CASNRQGSYEQYF.

CDR3 coding DNA: TGTGCCAGCAGCCGGAACAGGGTAGGCAATCAGCCCCAGCATTTT. Its translation: CASSRNRVGNQPQHF. V usage is TRBV6-1 and J usage is TRBJ1-5; D perhaps matches TRBD1 (6 bases). The CDR3 sequence is 15 residues long. The germline V gene has CDR1 MNHNS and CDR2 SASEGT. The V end lost 6 bases, the J end lost 2 bases, and 14 bases lay between the germline ends.

The J gene is TRBJ2-7, the V gene TRBV15; TRBD1 matches 10 bases. J was trimmed by 1 base and V by 3 bases; bases with no gene match: 6. CDR3 length: 16 amino acids. From germline, CDR1 is LNHNV and CDR2 YYDKDF (reference sequence). CDR3 region: CATSSNRDRGSYEQYF. The CDR3 region has the DNA TGTGCCACCAGCAGTAACCGGGACAGGGGATCCTACGAGCAGTACTTC.

The CDR3, as DNA: TGTGCCAGCAGCCAAGATCTTACGGGGAACGAGCAGTACTTC. Protein: CASSQDLTGNEQYF. The J gene is TRBJ2-7, the V gene TRBV3-1, with a tentative D call TRBD2 (5 bases). Trimming left V 0 bases short and J 5 bases short, with 11 bases between. CDR1 and CDR2 from the germline V gene are LGHDT and YNNKEL (reference sequence). The CDR3 is made up of 14 amino acids.

This rearrangement joins TRBV6-1 to TRBJ2-3, with 9 bases lining up with TRBD1. The V and J ends lost 5 bases and 9 bases, in that order; junction bases with no gene match: 6. The CDR3 covers 13 residues. Per germline, CDR1 MNHNS and CDR2 SASEGT. CDR3 in DNA: TGTGCCAGCAGTCGGACAGGGGTTGTGACGCAGTATTTT. Protein sequence: CASSRTGVVTQYF.